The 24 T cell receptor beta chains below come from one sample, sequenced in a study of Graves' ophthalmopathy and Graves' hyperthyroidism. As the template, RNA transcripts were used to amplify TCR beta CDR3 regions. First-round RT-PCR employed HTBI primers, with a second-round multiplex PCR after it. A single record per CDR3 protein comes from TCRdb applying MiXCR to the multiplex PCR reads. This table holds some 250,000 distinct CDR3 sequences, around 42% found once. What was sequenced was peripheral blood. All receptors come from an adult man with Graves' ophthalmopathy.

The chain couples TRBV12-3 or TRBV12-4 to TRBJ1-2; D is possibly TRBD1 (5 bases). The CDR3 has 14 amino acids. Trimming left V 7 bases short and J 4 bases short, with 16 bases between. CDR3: CASIRGEGIYGYTF. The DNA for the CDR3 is TGTGCCAGCATCCGAGGCGAGGGGATCTATGGCTACACCTTC.

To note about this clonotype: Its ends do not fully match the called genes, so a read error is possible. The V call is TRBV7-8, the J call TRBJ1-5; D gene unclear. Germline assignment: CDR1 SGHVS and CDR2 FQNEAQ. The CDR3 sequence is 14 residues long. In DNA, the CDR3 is TGCGCCAGCAGGCGAGTAGGGAGCAATCAGCCCCAGCATTTT. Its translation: CASRRVGSNQPQHF. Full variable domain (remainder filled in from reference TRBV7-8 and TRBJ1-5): GAGVSQSPRYKVAKRGQDVALRCDPISGHVSLFWYQQALGQGPEFLTYFQNEAQLDKSGLPSDRFFAERPEGSVSTLKIQRTQQEDSAVYLCASRRVGSNQPQHFGDGTRLSIL.

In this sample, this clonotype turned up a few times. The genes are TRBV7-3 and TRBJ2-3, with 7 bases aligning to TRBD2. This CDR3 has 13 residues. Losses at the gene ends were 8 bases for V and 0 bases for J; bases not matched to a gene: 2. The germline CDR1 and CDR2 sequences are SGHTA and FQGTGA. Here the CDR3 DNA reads TGTGCCAGCGGACTAGTTAGCACAGATACGCAGTATTTT. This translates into CASGLVSTDTQYF.

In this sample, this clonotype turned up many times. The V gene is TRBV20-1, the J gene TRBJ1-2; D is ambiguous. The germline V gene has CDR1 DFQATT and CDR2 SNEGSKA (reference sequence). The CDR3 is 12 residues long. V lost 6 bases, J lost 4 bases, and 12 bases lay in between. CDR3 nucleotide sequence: TGCAGTGCCCTCGCCGGGAGCTATGGCTACACCTTC. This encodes CSALAGSYGYTF.

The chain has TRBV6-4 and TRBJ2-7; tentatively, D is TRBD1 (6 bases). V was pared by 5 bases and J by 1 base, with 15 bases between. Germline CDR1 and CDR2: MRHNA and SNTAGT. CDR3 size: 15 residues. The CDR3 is CASSRYGTSSYEQYF. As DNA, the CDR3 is TGTGCCAGCAGTCGCTACGGGACAAGTTCCTACGAGCAGTACTTC.

The CDR3 region is CASNQARQETQYF. Here the CDR3 DNA reads TGCGCCAGCAATCAGGCACGACAAGAGACCCAGTACTTC. The rearrangement links TRBV5-1 to TRBJ2-5; the D is unclear. Germline V CDR1 and CDR2: SGHRS, YFSETQ. The CDR3 sequence is 13 residues long. The germline V and J ends were trimmed by 6 bases and 2 bases, with 11 bases remaining between them.

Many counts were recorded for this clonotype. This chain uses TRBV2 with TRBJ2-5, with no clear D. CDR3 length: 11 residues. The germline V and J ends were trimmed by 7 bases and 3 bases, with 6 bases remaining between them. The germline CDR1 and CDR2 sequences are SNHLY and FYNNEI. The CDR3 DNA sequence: TGTGCCAGCAAGTGGGAAGAGACCCAGTACTTC. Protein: CASKWEETQYF. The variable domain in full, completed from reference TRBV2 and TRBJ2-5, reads EPEVTQTPSHQVTQMGQEVILRCVPISNHLYFYWYRQILGQKVEFLVSFYNNEISEKSEIFDDQFSVERPDGSNFTLKIRSTKLEDSAMYFCASKWEETQYFGPGTRLLVL.

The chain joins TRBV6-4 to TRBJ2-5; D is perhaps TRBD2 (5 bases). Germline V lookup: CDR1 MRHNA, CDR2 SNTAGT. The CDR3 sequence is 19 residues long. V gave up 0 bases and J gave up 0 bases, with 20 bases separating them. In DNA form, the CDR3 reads TGTGCCAGCAGTGACTCACTAGATAGGATTTATCAGTACCAAGAGACCCAGTACTTC. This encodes CASSDSLDRIYQYQETQYF.

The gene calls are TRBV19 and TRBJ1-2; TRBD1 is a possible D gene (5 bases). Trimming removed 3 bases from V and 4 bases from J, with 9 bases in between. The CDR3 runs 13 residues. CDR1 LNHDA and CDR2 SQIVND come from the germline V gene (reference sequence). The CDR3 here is CASSIEGPYGYTF. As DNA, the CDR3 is TGTGCCAGTAGTATCGAGGGACCCTATGGCTACACCTTC.

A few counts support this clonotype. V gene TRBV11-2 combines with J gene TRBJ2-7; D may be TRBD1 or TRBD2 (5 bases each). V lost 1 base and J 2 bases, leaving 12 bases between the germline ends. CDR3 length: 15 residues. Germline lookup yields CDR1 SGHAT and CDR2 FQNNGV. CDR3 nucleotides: TGTGCCAGCAGCTTAGTCTCCATGGGGGCCTACGAGCAGTACTTC. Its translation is CASSLVSMGAYEQYF.

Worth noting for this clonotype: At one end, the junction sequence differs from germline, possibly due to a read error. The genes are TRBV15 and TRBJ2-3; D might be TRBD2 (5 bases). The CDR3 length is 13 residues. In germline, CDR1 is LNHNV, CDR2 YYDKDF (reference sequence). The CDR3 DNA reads TGCGCCTCGATGGGAGCTAGCACAGATACGCAGTATTTT. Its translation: CASMGASTDTQYF.

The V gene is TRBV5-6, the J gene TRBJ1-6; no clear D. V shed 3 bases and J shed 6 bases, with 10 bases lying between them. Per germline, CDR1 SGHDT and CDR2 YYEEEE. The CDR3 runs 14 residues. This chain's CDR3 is CASSYAAANSPLHF. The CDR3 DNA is TGTGCCAGCAGCTACGCGGCGGCTAATTCACCCCTCCACTTT.

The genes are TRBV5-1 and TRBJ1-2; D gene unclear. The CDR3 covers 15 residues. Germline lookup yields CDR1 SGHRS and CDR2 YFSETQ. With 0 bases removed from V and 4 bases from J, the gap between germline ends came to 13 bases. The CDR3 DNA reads TGCGCCAGCAGCTTGGAATGGAATGGAAGCTATGGCTACACCTTC. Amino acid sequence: CASSLEWNGSYGYTF.

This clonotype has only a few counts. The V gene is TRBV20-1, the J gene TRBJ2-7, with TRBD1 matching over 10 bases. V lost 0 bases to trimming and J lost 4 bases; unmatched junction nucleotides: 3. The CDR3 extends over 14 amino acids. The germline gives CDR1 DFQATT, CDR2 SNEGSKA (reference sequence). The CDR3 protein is CSARDGGQGYEQYF. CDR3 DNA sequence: TGCAGTGCTAGAGATGGGGGACAGGGGTACGAGCAGTACTTC.

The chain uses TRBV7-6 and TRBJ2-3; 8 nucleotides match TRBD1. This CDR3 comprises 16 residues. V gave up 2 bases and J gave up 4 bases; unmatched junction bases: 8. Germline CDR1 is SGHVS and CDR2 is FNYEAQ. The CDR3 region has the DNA TGTGCCAGCAGCTTAATGGCCAGGGGGCGTGCAGATACGCAGTATTTT. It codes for CASSLMARGRADTQYF. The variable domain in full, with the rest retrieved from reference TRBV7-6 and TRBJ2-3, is GAGVSQSPRYKVTKRGQDVALRCDPISGHVSLYWYRQALGQGPEFLTYFNYEAQQDKSGLPNDRFSAERPEGSISTLTIQRTEQRDSAMYRCASSLMARGRADTQYFGPGTRLTVL.

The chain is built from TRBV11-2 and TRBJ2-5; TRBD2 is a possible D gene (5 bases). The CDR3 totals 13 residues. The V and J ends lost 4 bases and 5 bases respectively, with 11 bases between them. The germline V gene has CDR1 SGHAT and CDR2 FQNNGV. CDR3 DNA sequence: TGTGCCAGCAGCTCGACCAGGAGGGAGACCCAGTACTTC. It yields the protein CASSSTRRETQYF.

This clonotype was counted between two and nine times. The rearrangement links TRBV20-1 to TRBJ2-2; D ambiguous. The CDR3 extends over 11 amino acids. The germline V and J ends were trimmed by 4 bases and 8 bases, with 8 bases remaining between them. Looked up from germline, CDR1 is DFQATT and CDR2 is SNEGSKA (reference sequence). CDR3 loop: CSAIGDGELFF. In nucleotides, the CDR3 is TGCAGTGCTATCGGAGATGGGGAGCTGTTTTTT.

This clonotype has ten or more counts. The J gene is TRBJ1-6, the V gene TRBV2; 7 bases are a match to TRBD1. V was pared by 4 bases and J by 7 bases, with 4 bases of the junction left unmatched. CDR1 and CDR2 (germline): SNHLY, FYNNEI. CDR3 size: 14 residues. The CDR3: CASSVGQTNSPLHF. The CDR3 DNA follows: TGTGCCAGCAGTGTGGGACAGACCAATTCACCCCTCCACTTT.

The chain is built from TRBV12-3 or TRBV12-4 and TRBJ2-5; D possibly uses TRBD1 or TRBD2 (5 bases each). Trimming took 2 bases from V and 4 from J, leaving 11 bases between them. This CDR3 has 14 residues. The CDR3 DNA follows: TGTGCCAGCAGTTTATGGTCAGGGAGAGAGACCCAGTACTTC. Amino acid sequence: CASSLWSGRETQYF.

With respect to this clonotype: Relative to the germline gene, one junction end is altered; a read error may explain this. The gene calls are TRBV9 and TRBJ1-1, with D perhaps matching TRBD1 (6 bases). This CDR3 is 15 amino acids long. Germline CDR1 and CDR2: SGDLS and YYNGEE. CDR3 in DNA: TGCGCCAGCAGCCCCAGGGGAGGGGTAGTCACTGAAGCTTTCTTT. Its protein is CASSPRGGVVTEAFF.

This chain's CDR3 is CASSSHRGGGAYEQYF. The CDR3 DNA reads as TGTGCCAGCAGCTCCCACCGTGGGGGAGGGGCTTACGAGCAGTACTTC. The chain couples TRBV7-2 to TRBJ2-7; 7 bases line up with TRBD2. The CDR3 is made up of 16 amino acids. Germline assignment: CDR1 SGHTA and CDR2 FQGNSA. The trim removed 4 bases at V and 4 bases at J, leaving 13 bases unmatched. The complete variable domain, with remaining parts taken from reference TRBV7-2 and TRBJ2-7, reads GAGVSQSPSNKVTEKGKDVELRCDPISGHTALYWYRQSLGQGLEFLIYFQGNSAPDKSGLPSDRFSAERTGGSVSTLTIQRTQQEDSAVYLCASSSHRGGGAYEQYFGPGTRLTVT.

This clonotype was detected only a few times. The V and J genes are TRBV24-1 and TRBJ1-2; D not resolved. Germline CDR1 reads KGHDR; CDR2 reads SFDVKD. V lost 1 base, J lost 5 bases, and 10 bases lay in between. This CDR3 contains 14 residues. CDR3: CATSDFRPPYGYTF. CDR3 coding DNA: TGTGCCACCAGTGATTTCCGACCACCTTATGGCTACACCTTC.

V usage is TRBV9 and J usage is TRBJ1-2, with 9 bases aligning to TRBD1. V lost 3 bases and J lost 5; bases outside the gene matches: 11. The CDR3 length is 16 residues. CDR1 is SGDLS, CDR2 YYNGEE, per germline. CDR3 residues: CASSATGTGNNYGYTF. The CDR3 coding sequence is TGTGCCAGCAGCGCAACCGGGACAGGGAATAATTATGGCTACACCTTC.

The CDR3 region is CSASHVREGQETQYF. The CDR3 DNA reads TGCAGTGCTAGTCACGTACGGGAGGGCCAAGAGACCCAGTACTTC. V and J are TRBV20-1 and TRBJ2-5, with TRBD2 matching over 8 bases. V was pared by 3 bases and J by 1 base, with 7 bases of the junction left unmatched. This CDR3 is built from 15 residues. Germline loops: CDR1 DFQATT, CDR2 SNEGSKA (reference sequence).